The present TCR beta chain was sequenced within a study of T cell repertoires in ileal Crohn's disease. The CDR3 length is 14 residues. With 3 bases removed from V and 4 bases from J, the gap between germline ends came to 13 bases. Germline assignment: CDR1 SGHRS and CDR2 YFSETQ. To note about this clone: The antigen is not known.

The method was immunoSEQ multiplex PCR; TCRdb's version includes in-frame clones alone and lacks a portion of them. The sample holds some 28,000 clones, over 75% seen once. Findings and caveats of the study: Mucosal expansions were suggested to be mainly CD8 T cells. Clonal expansions were more frequent in active smokers than non-smokers at surgery.

The receptor's source is an adult with Crohn's disease. The V gene is TRBV5-1, the J gene TRBJ2-5; possible D gene TRBD1, 6 bases. The sequenced sample was ileal tissue. In DNA, the CDR3 is TGCGCCAGCAGCTGGGGGTCGGACAGAGAGACCCAGTACTTC. Its translation: CASSWGSDRETQYF.